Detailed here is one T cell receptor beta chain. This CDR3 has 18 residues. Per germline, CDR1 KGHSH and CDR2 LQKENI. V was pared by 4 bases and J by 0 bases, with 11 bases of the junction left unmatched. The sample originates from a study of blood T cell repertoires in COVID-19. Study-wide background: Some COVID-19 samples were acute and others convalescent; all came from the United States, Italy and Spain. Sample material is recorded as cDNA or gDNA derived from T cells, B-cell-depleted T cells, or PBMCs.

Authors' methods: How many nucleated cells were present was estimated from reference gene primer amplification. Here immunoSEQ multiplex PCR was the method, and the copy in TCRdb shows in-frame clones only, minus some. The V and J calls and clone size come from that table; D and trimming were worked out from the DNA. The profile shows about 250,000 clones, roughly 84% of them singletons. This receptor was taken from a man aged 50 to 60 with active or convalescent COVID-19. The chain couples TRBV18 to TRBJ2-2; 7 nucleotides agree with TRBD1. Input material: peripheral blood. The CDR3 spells CASSRRERGGANTGELFF. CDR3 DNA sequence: TGTGCCAGCTCACGCCGGGAACGAGGGGGCGCGAACACCGGGGAGCTGTTTTTT.